This T cell receptor (beta chain) was retrieved from a study of T cells in Graves' hyperthyroidism and ophthalmopathy. This clonotype appeared many times. What it recognizes is unknown. Trimming took off 4 bases at V and 1 base at J, with 6 bases between the two ends. In germline, CDR1 is SGHRS, CDR2 YFSETQ. This CDR3 contains 12 residues. Each ophthalmopathy patient scored at least 3 on the Clinical Activity Score and at least 4 on NOSPECS grade, with duration under 3 months. Template material for amplifying TCR beta CDR3 regions consisted of RNA transcripts. Primed by the HTBI set, a first-round RT-PCR was run on the TCR CDR3. TCRdb reprocessed the multiplex PCR reads with MiXCR, giving one entry per CDR3 protein. The table lists some 360,000 distinct CDR3 sequences, around 18% of them singletons. The study, taken as a whole, reports: The model foresaw ophthalmopathy a median roughly 6 months prior to onset. Most thyroid clonotypes expanded above 0.001 were also detected in blood. Ophthalmopathy was separated from stable hyperthyroidism by a 13 V-J model.

The sequenced sample was blood. The receptor's source is a woman between 40 and 55 years old with Graves' ophthalmopathy. This chain links TRBV5-1 with TRBJ2-7, with D unresolved. The CDR3 sequence: CASSLQSYEQYF. The CDR3 DNA reads TGCGCCAGCAGCCTACAGTCCTACGAGCAGTACTTC.